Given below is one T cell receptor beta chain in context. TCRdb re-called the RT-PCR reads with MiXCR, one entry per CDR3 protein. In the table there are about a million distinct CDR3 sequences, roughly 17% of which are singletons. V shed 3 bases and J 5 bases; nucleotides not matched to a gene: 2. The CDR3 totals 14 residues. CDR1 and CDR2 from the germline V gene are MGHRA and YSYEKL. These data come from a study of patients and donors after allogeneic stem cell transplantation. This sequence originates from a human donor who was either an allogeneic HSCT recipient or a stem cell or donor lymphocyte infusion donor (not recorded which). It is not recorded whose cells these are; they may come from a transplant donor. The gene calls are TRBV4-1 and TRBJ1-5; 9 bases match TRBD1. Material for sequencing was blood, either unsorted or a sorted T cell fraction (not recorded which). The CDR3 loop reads CASSQRTGDQPQHF. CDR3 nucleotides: TGCGCCAGCAGCCAGAGGACAGGGGATCAGCCCCAGCATTTT.